Reported below is one T cell receptor beta chain. It lacks a known antigen. No clone much larger than this one lies a single base away; base qualities are absent. Receptor libraries were prepared by PCR. DNA from cultured CD4+ T cells underwent TCR sequencing with the Oncomine TCR Beta short-read assay at the Johns Hopkins FTIC core. The QIAamp micro DNA kit was used to extract genomic DNA from the cultured CD4+ T cells. Oncomine TCR Beta libraries from cultured CD4+ T cells were pooled using unique dual indexes and sequenced on an Illumina iSeq 100. The published analysis was carried out like this. Non-productive sequences were filtered out, and CDR3s that did not start with C, did not end with F or W, or were shorter than 7 amino acids were discarded. The MANAFEST web application was used to identify antigen-specific clonotypes by comparing peptide-stimulated wells against reference wells and other culture wells. For a clone to be called positive, the clone needed an FDR below 0.05, an odds ratio above 5, and a productive frequency above 0.1% in at least two of three replicate wells. Cross-reactive clonotypes were defined as significantly expanded in both SARS-CoV-2 spike wells and at least one common cold coronavirus spike condition. Levenshtein distances (stringdist) and unrooted phylogenetic trees (ape) in R version 3.6.1 were used to assess CDR3 homology. Starting from the raw public reads, TCRdb applied fastp trimming at Q25, assembled clones with MiXCR and retained in-frame beta chains. When rows share a CDR3 protein, they turn into one entry using the most common DNA and genes. The authors' filters were not applied to this entry. This sample gives tens of thousands of distinct CDR3 sequences in total; less than 45% of them show up just once. Clones ranked in the top ten supply approximately 5.1% of the sample.

These data originate in a study of vaccination and CD4 T cells after COVID-19 (dated by TCRdb to the early 2020s). With respect to the entire study: Every convalescent patient had a positive nasal swab PCR test for SARS-CoV-2, with mild disease in eight to ten patients and severe disease in one. Six males and four females were included in the convalescent cohort, with two Hispanic individuals, seven Caucasians, two Asians and one multiracial person represented. Each participant got two doses of either the Pfizer-BioNTech BNT162b2 vaccine (n=8) or the Moderna mRNA-1273 vaccine (n=2). Post-COVID blood samples from convalescent patients were collected a median of about 100 days after diagnosis, with a range of about 30 to 170 days. Post-vaccine blood samples were collected a median of around 2.5 months after the second vaccine dose, ranging from roughly 13 to 250 days. A few convalescent patients gave samples both early after vaccination (day 14) and late after vaccination (days 161 to 241). Overlapping spike peptide pools from SARS-CoV-2 and from the common cold coronaviruses HCoV-NL63, HCoV-OC43 and HCoV-229E were used as culture stimuli. Control cultures received a CEFX viral epitope pool as the positive control, an HIV-1 Nef peptide pool as the negative control, or no peptide. In 10 COVID-19 convalescent patients and a few infection-naive healthy vaccine recipients, the spike-specific CD4+ TCR repertoire before mRNA vaccination was compared with the repertoire after mRNA vaccination.

Study-wide findings and limitations: In convalescent patients, a median about 90% of post-vaccine SARS-CoV-2-reactive clones were detected only after vaccination, and vaccine-specific priming was suggested by this finding. In convalescent patients, nearly all vaccine-specific clones (304 of 307) were found to be mono-reactive for SARS-CoV-2 spike rather than cross-reactive with common cold coronaviruses. Only a relatively small number of convalescent patients were included in the study, and early timepoints following natural infection were not analyzed. The median count of SARS-CoV-2-reactive clonotypes went up from 20 to 25 after infection to about 40 after vaccination, although the change was not significant.

V trim: 3 bases; J trim: 2 bases; unmatched bases: 7. In the germline V gene (reference sequence), CDR1 corresponds to LNHDA and CDR2 to SQIVND. The CDR3 measures 16 amino acids from cysteine to phenylalanine. Of all the DNA, just the CDR3 is kept, 48 bases in frame from base 1. Interpreted using the paper, the time point label stands for: late sampling 161 to 241 days after vaccination in a few convalescent patients. The treatment or condition label corresponds to: roughly ten-day PBMC culture with coronavirus spike peptide pools or control peptides (ViraFEST assay). To expand antigen-specific T cells with peptide pools and then pick out the expanded clonotypes through TCR sequencing, the study relied on the ViraFEST assay. Positive SARS-CoV-2 PCR tests in the convalescent patients dated from March to December 2020, before Alpha, Beta and Delta variants emerged in the United States. Roughly 2 million PBMCs per well were cultured in IMDM with about 5% human AB serum and approximately 10 IU/ml IL-2, plus 10 ug/ml peptide pools. Half of the culture medium was replaced with fresh IL-2-containing medium on days 3 and 7. Once the cells had been in culture for over 9 days, the EasySep CD4+ T cell isolation kit was used to isolate CD4+ T cells by negative selection. PBMCs were separated from whole blood using Ficoll-Paque Plus gradient centrifugation and then either used fresh or cryopreserved at -140C. Culture conditions were generally each tested in triplicate wells.

Sequenced material: CD4+ T cells from blood, cultured in vitro, taken about 7 months after SARS-CoV-2 vaccination. Recombination joined TRBV19 with TRBJ2-7, with 10 bases in between that match TRBD2. The receptor comes from a human donor who had recovered from COVID-19. The CDR3 protein sequence reads: CASSIPGTSATYEQYF. The nucleotides are TGTGCCAGTAGTATCCCCGGGACTAGCGCGACCTACGAGCAGTACTTC.